This T cell receptor beta chain was retrieved from a study of blood T cell repertoires in COVID-19. Cohort assignment relied on participant-reported clinical history. TCRdb's table, derived via immunoSEQ multiplex PCR, lists solely in-frame clones and lacks some. The table shows around 300,000 clones, with around 90% occurring only once. The material sequenced was PBMCs or T cells enriched from blood (not recorded which). This TCR was recovered from a woman between 18 and 29 years old with acute COVID-19.

The DNA for the CDR3 is TGCGCCAGCAGCTTGCAGGGGGACTACAATGAGCAGTTCTTC. It is translated as CASSLQGDYNEQFF. The chain couples TRBV5-1 to TRBJ2-1; 7 bases agree with TRBD1. Germline V gives CDR1 SGHRS, CDR2 YFSETQ. The CDR3 has 14 amino acids. Unmatched junction bases numbered 1, after V lost 1 base and J lost 3 bases.